Below, 20 T cell receptor beta chains from the same sample are listed, as sequenced in a study of blood T cell repertoires in COVID-19. The data were produced by immunoSEQ multiplex PCR, yet TCRdb's version contains in-frame clones alone and is incomplete. The sample lists about 440,000 clones; around 89% were seen once. What was sequenced was peripheral blood. The receptor set was obtained from a woman aged 30 to 39 with acute or convalescent COVID-19.

The chain uses TRBV6-5 and TRBJ2-5; D unresolved. CDR3 length: 14 residues. CDR1 is MNHEY, CDR2 SVGAGI, per germline. Trimming took 8 bases from V and 5 from J, leaving 18 bases between them. The CDR3 bases are TGTGCCAGCCGTCCAAGTGGTGTTCGGGAGACCCAGTACTTC. Amino acids: CASRPSGVRETQYF.

V gene TRBV6-1 combines with J gene TRBJ1-1; D possibly corresponds to TRBD1 (6 bases). V lost 1 base, J lost 11 bases, and 14 bases lay in between. Germline V lookup: CDR1 MNHNS, CDR2 SASEGT. This CDR3 is built from 13 residues. The DNA of the CDR3 is TGTGCCAGCAGTGAAGTCCCCAGGGGAGGGGCTTTCTTT. Translation: CASSEVPRGGAFF.

The gene calls are TRBV4-1 and TRBJ1-1, with TRBD1 matching 9 bases. After removal of 1 base from V and 10 bases from J, the junction contained 10 bases not matched to a gene. The length of the CDR3 is 15 residues. The germline V gene has CDR1 MGHRA and CDR2 YSYEKL. CDR3: CASSQGTGDQYAAFF. DNA for the CDR3: TGCGCCAGCAGCCAAGGGACAGGGGATCAATATGCAGCTTTCTTT.

This clone was counted a single time. V gene TRBV20-1 combines with J gene TRBJ2-1; D ambiguous. Germline V CDR1 and CDR2: DFQATT, SNEGSKA (reference sequence). The CDR3 spans 14 residues. V dropped 3 bases and J dropped 5 bases, with 14 bases sitting between them. CDR3 nucleotides: TGCAGTGCTAGTCCGCTAGTCCGCAACAATGAGCAGTTCTTC. Its protein product is CSASPLVRNNEQFF.

The rearrangement uses TRBV6-5 and TRBJ2-1, with D maybe TRBD1 (6 bases). The length of the CDR3 is 15 residues. Germline V gene data show CDR1 as MNHEY and CDR2 as SVGAGI. V was pared by 7 bases and J by 3 bases, with 16 bases between. CDR3 bases: TGTGCCAGCACTATAACAGGGTCCAGCTACAATGAGCAGTTCTTC. Residues: CASTITGSSYNEQFF.

V is TRBV6-1 and J is TRBJ2-1; D unclear. The germline gives CDR1 MNHNS, CDR2 SASEGT. The V and J ends lost 2 bases and 15 bases respectively, with 20 bases between them. The CDR3 consists of 14 residues. The CDR3 here is CASSEIVGSSLGFF. CDR3 nucleotides: TGTGCCAGCAGTGAAATCGTGGGCTCCTCCTTAGGGTTCTTC.

The CDR3 nucleotides read TGTGCCTGGAGTGGCGGGGGGAACACTGAAGCTTTCTTT. Protein sequence: CAWSGGGNTEAFF. The chain combines TRBV30 with TRBJ1-1; the D gene is possibly TRBD1 (5 bases). Germline V gene lookup returns CDR1 GTSNPN and CDR2 SVGIG (reference sequence). The V gene lost 1 base and the J gene lost 1 base, with 7 bases spanning the gap. The CDR3 is 13 amino acids.

V gene TRBV2 combines with J gene TRBJ2-1; unclear D gene. Germline V lookup: CDR1 SNHLY, CDR2 FYNNEI. Trimming removed 5 bases at V and 0 bases at J, with 11 bases between. The CDR3 loop spans 15 amino acids. The CDR3 region has the DNA TGTGCCAGCAGTTCGGTTTTAAGCTCCTACAATGAGCAGTTCTTC. Translation: CASSSVLSSYNEQFF.

The chain's CDR3 is CAWSVSRSNQPQHF. CDR3 bases: TGTGCCTGGAGTGTATCGCGTAGCAATCAGCCCCAGCATTTT. This chain connects TRBV30 to TRBJ1-5; D is ambiguous. Germline V CDR1 and CDR2: GTSNPN, SVGIG (reference sequence). The CDR3 length is 14 residues. V was cut by 0 bases and J by 0 bases, with 6 bases left in between. Using reference TRBV30 and TRBJ1-5 for the parts outside the CDR3, the full variable domain is SQTIHQWPATLVQPVGSPLSLECTVEGTSNPNLYWYRQAAGRGLQLLFYSVGIGQISSEVPQNLSASRPQDRQFILSSKKLLLSDSGFYLCAWSVSRSNQPQHFGDGTRLSIL.

The CDR3 nucleotides read TGTGCCGTTTACTACGGAGCCTACGAGCAGTACTTC. Encoded protein: CAVYYGAYEQYF. The chain has TRBV6-5 and TRBJ2-7; D gene unclear. The ends were cut back, 11 bases at V and 2 bases at J, with 13 bases in the middle. The CDR3 contains 12 residues. The V gene's germline CDR1 is MNHEY and CDR2 SVGAGI.

The chain is built from TRBV7-9 and TRBJ2-7, with 7 bases that match TRBD1. This CDR3 has 13 residues. Germline values: CDR1 SEHNR, CDR2 FQNEAQ (reference sequence). J gave up 6 bases and V 5 bases, and 7 bases lay outside the gene matches. The chain's CDR3 is CASSPHTGVEQYF. The CDR3 DNA is TGTGCCAGCAGCCCCCACACAGGGGTCGAGCAGTACTTC. Complete variable domain (other parts from reference TRBV7-9 and TRBJ2-7): DTGVSQNPRHKITKRGQNVTFRCDPISEHNRLYWYRQTLGQGPEFLTYFQNEAQLEKSRLLSDRFSAERPKGSFSTLEIQRTEQGDSAMYLCASSPHTGVEQYFGPGTRLTVT.

The chain joins TRBV18 to TRBJ1-3; tentatively, D is TRBD1 (6 bases). Germline V lookup: CDR1 KGHSH, CDR2 LQKENI. Trimming removed 5 bases from V and 4 bases from J, with 9 bases in between. The CDR3 is made up of 13 amino acids. CDR3 in amino acids: CASSSDRGNTIYF. The DNA of the CDR3 is TGTGCCAGCTCATCTGACAGGGGAAACACCATATATTTT.

V and J are TRBV30 and TRBJ2-2; 7 nucleotides match TRBD1. Losses at the gene ends were 2 bases for V and 3 bases for J; bases not matched to a gene: 9. The V gene's germline CDR1 is GTSNPN and CDR2 SVGIG (reference sequence). This CDR3 has 16 amino acids. CDR3 loop: CAWSLPGTEDTGELFF. CDR3 nucleotide sequence: TGTGCCTGGAGTCTGCCAGGGACAGAAGACACCGGGGAGCTGTTTTTT.

The chain is built from TRBV19 and TRBJ1-4, with TRBD1 matching over 9 bases. The germline V gene has CDR1 LNHDA and CDR2 SQIVND (reference sequence). V dropped 5 bases and J dropped 8; count of bases not matched to a gene: 12. The CDR3 loop spans 16 amino acids. CDR3 DNA: TGTGCCAGTAGTTCACAGGGGGCGAGATGGAAAGAAAAACTGTTTTTT. Its protein is CASSSQGARWKEKLFF.

The genes are TRBV6-5 and TRBJ2-7, with 8 bases aligning to TRBD1. The CDR3 sequence is 13 residues long. Per germline, CDR1 MNHEY and CDR2 SVGAGI. The trim removed 6 bases at V and 6 bases at J, leaving 7 bases unmatched. Here the CDR3 DNA reads TGTGCCAGCAGCCCGACAGGGGTAGGCGAGCAGTACTTC. Its protein is CASSPTGVGEQYF.

V gene TRBV3-1 (or the pseudogene TRBV3-2) combines with J gene TRBJ2-1, with TRBD2 matching over 8 bases. The germline CDR1 and CDR2 sequences are LGHDT and YNNKEL (reference sequence). There are 11 residues in the CDR3. V dropped 1 base and J dropped 14; count of bases not matched to a gene: 1. The CDR3 DNA is TGTGCCAGCAGCCAAGGGACTAGCAAGTTCTTC. Its protein product is CASSQGTSKFF.

This clone turned up a few times. This chain connects TRBV4-1 to TRBJ2-7, with 7 nucleotides matching TRBD1. CDR1 is MGHRA and CDR2 is YSYEKL in the germline V gene. This CDR3 is built from 15 residues. Losses at the gene ends were 4 bases for V and 4 bases for J; bases not matched to a gene: 10. The CDR3 loop is CASSRNLDREYEQYF. Here the CDR3 DNA reads TGCGCCAGCAGCCGAAACCTTGACAGGGAATACGAGCAGTACTTC.

The chain carries TRBV2 and TRBJ1-2, with 7 bases lining up with TRBD1. Germline V gives CDR1 SNHLY, CDR2 FYNNEI. This CDR3 contains 14 residues. V trimming: 9 bases; J trimming: 8 bases; junction bases outside the gene matches: 15. CDR3 sequence reads: CASNHQDRAWGYTF. CDR3 in DNA: TGTGCCAGTAATCACCAAGACAGGGCCTGGGGCTACACCTTC.

The chain carries TRBV3-1 (or the pseudogene TRBV3-2) and TRBJ2-6, with 9 bases that match TRBD1. The junction had 10 bases not matched to a gene; V was cut back by 9 bases and J by 1 base. This CDR3 has 17 residues. In germline, CDR1 is LGHDT, CDR2 YNNKEL (reference sequence). The CDR3, as DNA: TGTGCCAGTTCACCCGGGACAGGGACGTCTGGGGCCAACGTCCTGACTTTC. Translated, it gives CASSPGTGTSGANVLTF.

This chain links TRBV2 with TRBJ2-3; TRBD2 agrees at 10 bases. The CDR3 length is 14 residues. Germline V gives CDR1 SNHLY, CDR2 FYNNEI. Trimming at V came to 4 bases and at J to 4 bases, leaving 2 bases not matched to a gene. Written as DNA, the CDR3 is TGTGCCAGCAGTGCTAGCGGGGGCGCAGATACGCAGTATTTT. This gives the protein CASSASGGADTQYF.